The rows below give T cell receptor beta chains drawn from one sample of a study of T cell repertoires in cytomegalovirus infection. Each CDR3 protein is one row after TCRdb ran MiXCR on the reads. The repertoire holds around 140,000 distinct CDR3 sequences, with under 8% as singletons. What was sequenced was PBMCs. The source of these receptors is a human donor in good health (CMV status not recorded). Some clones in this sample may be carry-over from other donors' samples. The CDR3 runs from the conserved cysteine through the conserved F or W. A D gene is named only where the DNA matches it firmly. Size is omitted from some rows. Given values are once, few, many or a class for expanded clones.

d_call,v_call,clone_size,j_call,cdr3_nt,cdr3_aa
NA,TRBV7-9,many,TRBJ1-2,TGTGCCAGCAGCCCCCCGGGGCGCCCAGGCTACACCTTC,CASSPPGRPGYTF
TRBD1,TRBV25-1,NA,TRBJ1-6,TGTGCCAGCAGGGGACAGGGCTACCCCTTGTGGCACTTT,CASRGQGYPLWHF
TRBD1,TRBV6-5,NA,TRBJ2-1,TGTGCCAGCAGTAAAACAGGGGGCACCTACAATGAGCAGTTCTTC,CASSKTGGTYNEQFF
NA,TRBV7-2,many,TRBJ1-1,TGTGCCAGCAGCTTAGAGCCCGCCGTAGGGGCTTTCTTT,CASSLEPAVGAFF
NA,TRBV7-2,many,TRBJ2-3,TGTGCCAGCAGCTTAGGGTCCGCGGGGGCCGATACGCAGTATTTT,CASSLGSAGADTQYF
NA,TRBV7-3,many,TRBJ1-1,TGTGCCAGCAGCTTAAGGGTCGGGGCAGGAACTGAAGCTTTCTTT,CASSLRVGAGTEAFF
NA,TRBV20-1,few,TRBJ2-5,TGCAGTGCTAGGGAGGCAGGAAAAGAGACCCAGTACTTC,CSAREAGKETQYF
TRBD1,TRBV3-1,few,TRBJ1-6,TGTGCCAGCAGCCAAGAAGGTGACAGGGGAAATTCACCCCTCCACTTT,CASSQEGDRGNSPLHF
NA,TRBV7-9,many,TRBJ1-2,TGTGCCAGCAGCTTAGCAGGGGCGCACGGCTACACCTTC,CASSLAGAHGYTF
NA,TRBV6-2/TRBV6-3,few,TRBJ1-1,TGTGCCAGCAGTTACCGTGCAGTTTTGAACACTGAAGCTTTCTTT,CASSYRAVLNTEAFF
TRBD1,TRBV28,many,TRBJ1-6,TGTGCCAGCAGTTTCCTACAGGGGGCAACCTATAATTCACCCCTCCACTTT,CASSFLQGATYNSPLHF
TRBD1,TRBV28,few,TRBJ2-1,TGTGCCAGCACCCGGGACAGATACAATGAGCAGTTCTTC,CASTRDRYNEQFF
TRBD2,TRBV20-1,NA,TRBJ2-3,TGCAGTGCTAGAATCCAGCGGGGGGGCCGAATCGCAGATACGCAGTATTTT,CSARIQRGGRIADTQYF
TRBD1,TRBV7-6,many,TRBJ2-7,TGTGCCAGCAGCTTAGGTAGGGGACAGGGAACCTACGAGCAGTACTTC,CASSLGRGQGTYEQYF
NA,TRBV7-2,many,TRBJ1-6,TGTGCCAGCAGCTTAAGGGTGAGCTCCTATAATTCACCCCTCCACTTT,CASSLRVSSYNSPLHF
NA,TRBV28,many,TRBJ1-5,TGTGCCAGCAGGCGAAACGACAGGCACCAGCATTTT,CASRRNDRHQHF
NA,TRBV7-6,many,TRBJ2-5,TGTGCCAGCACCTCGGAGACTTTTGGGACCCAGTACTTC,CASTSETFGTQYF
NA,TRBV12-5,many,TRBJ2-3,TGTGCTAGTGGTTTGAGTATTGCGTCTAGCACAGATACGCAGTATTTT,CASGLSIASSTDTQYF
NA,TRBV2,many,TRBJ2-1,TGTGCCAGCAGTGATATCCGGGGGGCTGAGGGTGAGCAGTTCTTC,CASSDIRGAEGEQFF
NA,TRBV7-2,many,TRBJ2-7,TGTGCCAGCAGCTTAGATCCAGGAGCCTCCTACGAGCAGTACTTC,CASSLDPGASYEQYF
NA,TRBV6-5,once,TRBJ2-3,TGTGCCAGCAGTTACTCCAGCCGTGGGGGCACAGATACGCAGTATTTT,CASSYSSRGGTDTQYF
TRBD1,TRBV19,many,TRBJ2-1,TGTGCCAGTAGTAGACGCCGGGACAGGGGGAGGGATGAGCAGTTCTTC,CASSRRRDRGRDEQFF
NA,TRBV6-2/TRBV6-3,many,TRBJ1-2,TGTGCCAGCAGTTATGGGAACTATGGCTACACCTTC,CASSYGNYGYTF
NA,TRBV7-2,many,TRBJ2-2,TGTGCCAGCAGCTTAGCAAAGCGGGTGACCGGGGAGCTGTTTTTT,CASSLAKRVTGELFF
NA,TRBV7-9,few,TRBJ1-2,TGTGCCAGCAGCTTCGTACGTCTAGCCCACTATGGCTACACCTTC,CASSFVRLAHYGYTF
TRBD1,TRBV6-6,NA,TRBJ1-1,TGTGCCAGCAGACCAGGACAGGGCTGGACTGAAGCTTTCTTT,CASRPGQGWTEAFF